Sequencing of this T cell receptor (beta chain) was carried out in a study of T cell responses to AZD1222 COVID-19 vaccine. TCRdb's table, derived via immunoSEQ multiplex PCR, lists solely in-frame clones and lacks some. The sample contains roughly 120,000 clones, around 87% of which appear only once. V dropped 2 bases and J dropped 4; count of bases not matched to a gene: 7. The CDR3 extends over 15 amino acids. Germline V gene data show CDR1 as MNHEY and CDR2 as SVGEGT. Study-level points and caveats: The donor cohort was predominantly white British with a female majority, and clonal diversity may have been underestimated. Unmutated variant regions are reportedly the target of nearly half of TCRs that are spike-specific. Repertoire sampling was restricted to post-peak T cell response timepoints. Spike was spanned by vaccine-associated CD4 TCRs, with dominance at 160-218 and 743-854.

Comments on this clone: The antigen is undetermined.

The chain carries TRBV6-2 or TRBV6-3 and TRBJ1-2; 7 bases are shared with TRBD1. The sample consisted of peripheral blood, taken 28 days after the second AZD1222 dose. The receptor comes from an adult who received the AZD1222 COVID-19 vaccine. Written as DNA, the CDR3 is TGTGCCAGCAGTTACCCCGACAGGGCATCCTATGGCTACACCTTC. Its protein product is CASSYPDRASYGYTF.